The sequence of this T cell receptor beta chain was determined in a study of response to subunit inactivated influenza vaccine. TCRdb recomputed calls from the RT-PCR reads with MiXCR, one row per CDR3 protein. The sample lists hundreds of thousands of distinct CDR3 sequences, 10% to 15% seen once, with 13% in the top ten. Notes on the study in general: Few new T cells, the authors suggested, are recruited by each seasonal influenza vaccination.

As concerns this clonotype: The antigen remains unidentified. Its ends do not fully match the called genes, so a read error is possible.

The specimen comprised PBMCs from blood, sampled more than 35 days after vaccination. The clonotype originates from a man over 45 who received an inactivated influenza vaccine.

CDR3: CAISQGLRNEQLF. The CDR3 DNA follows: TGTGCCATCAGCCAGGGACTACGCAATGAGCAGCTCTTC. This chain links TRBV10-3 with TRBJ2-1, with 7 bases that match TRBD2. The CDR3 runs to 13 residues. Germline V gene sequence: CDR1 ENHRY, CDR2 SYGVKD.